The 30 T cell receptor beta chains given below trace back to one sample, sequenced in a study of human T cells and chemical hapten exposure. As to time point: patch test 1, 2 weeks after DPC sensitization. This sample's treatment: therapeutic diphenylcyclopropenone sensitization with weekly scalp DPC. In TCRdb, the RACE reads were re-called with MiXCR into one record per CDR3 protein. Of tens of thousands of distinct CDR3 sequences detected, about 10% appear once; the ten largest clones hold about 2.4%. The sample consisted of whole blood, taken in connection with sensitization to the hapten diphenylcyclopropenone (DPC). These receptors were collected from a man aged 40-49 years with alopecia areata. Some clones in this sample may be carry-over from other donors' samples.

At least ten counts were recorded for this clonotype. J is TRBJ1-3 and V is TRBV27; D is ambiguous. The V end lost 2 bases, the J end lost 0 bases, and 14 bases lay between the germline ends. This CDR3 has 17 amino acids. Germline V gene lookup returns CDR1 MNHEY and CDR2 SMNVEV (reference sequence). The CDR3 loop reads CASSLNPGKSSGNTIYF. The CDR3 DNA sequence: TGTGCCAGCAGTTTAAATCCCGGGAAAAGCTCTGGAAACACCATATATTTT.

The chain recombines TRBV29-1 with TRBJ2-3; D is undetermined. V was cut by 0 bases and J by 6 bases, with 10 bases left in between. The CDR3 contains 13 residues. Germline CDR1 and CDR2: SQVTM and ANQGSEA. The CDR3 coding sequence is TGCAGCGTTGAAGAGGGAAGTGAGGATACGCAGTATTTT. Translated, it gives CSVEEGSEDTQYF.

The chain recombines TRBV14 with TRBJ2-2; D is ambiguous. This CDR3 spans 14 amino acids. Deletions cut 4 bases from V and 5 bases from J, with 11 bases between. CDR1 is SGHDN and CDR2 is FVKESK in the germline V gene. Written as DNA, the CDR3 is TGTGCCAGCAGCCGGCTCTTGGGGACCGGGGAGCTGTTTTTT. Its translation: CASSRLLGTGELFF. Full variable domain (missing parts from reference TRBV14 and TRBJ2-2): EAGVTQFPSHSVIEKGQTVTLRCDPISGHDNLYWYRRVMGKEIKFLLHFVKESKQDESGMPNNRFLAERTGGTYSTLKVQPAELEDSGVYFCASSRLLGTGELFFGEGSRLTVL.

This clonotype was recorded once. A read error may explain this, as a much larger clone is one base away. The J gene is TRBJ2-3, the V gene TRBV13; D gene ambiguous. The germline gives CDR1 PRHDT, CDR2 FYEKMQ (reference sequence). V shed 5 bases and J shed 4 bases, with 4 bases lying between them. The CDR3 runs 11 residues. In nucleotides, the CDR3 is TGTGCCAGCAGCCCCTCAGATACGCAGTATTTT. It translates to CASSPSDTQYF.

The rearrangement links TRBV7-2 to TRBJ2-3; D tentatively reads TRBD1 or TRBD2 (6 bases each). V was clipped by 2 bases and J by 0 bases, with 9 bases between them. Germline V gives CDR1 SGHTA, CDR2 FQGNSA. CDR3 length: 15 amino acids. The CDR3 is CASSLRGTSTDTQYF. The CDR3 bases are TGTGCCAGCAGCTTAAGGGGGACTAGCACAGATACGCAGTATTTT. The whole variable domain, remainder taken from reference TRBV7-2 and TRBJ2-3, is GAGVSQSPSNKVTEKGKDVELRCDPISGHTALYWYRQSLGQGLEFLIYFQGNSAPDKSGLPSDRFSAERTGGSVSTLTIQRTQQEDSAVYLCASSLRGTSTDTQYFGPGTRLTVL.

This clonotype was seen repeatedly, ten times or more. This chain uses TRBV6-4 with TRBJ1-5; D remains ambiguous. Germline-derived CDR1 and CDR2 are MRHNA and SNTAGT. V lost 0 bases and J lost 9, with 15 bases in between. The CDR3 contains 15 residues. In DNA form, the CDR3 reads TGTGCCAGCAGTGACTCGAGACTCTCTGTGGGGCCCCAGCATTTT. It is translated as CASSDSRLSVGPQHF.

V gene TRBV13 combines with J gene TRBJ1-3; D call uncertain. This CDR3 comprises 12 residues. Trimming left V 5 bases short and J 4 bases short, with 6 bases between. In germline, CDR1 is PRHDT, CDR2 FYEKMQ (reference sequence). This chain's CDR3 is CASSLRGNTIYF. The CDR3 DNA sequence: TGTGCCAGCAGCCTTCGGGGAAACACCATATATTTT.

This clonotype was seen at least ten times. The DNA is left out, because the CDR3 cannot be placed on it with certainty; the CDR3 is given as TCRdb lists it. The rearrangement uses TRBV28 and TRBJ2-3. The CDR3 extends over 14 residues, inclusive of both ends. The germline CDR1 and CDR2 sequences are MDHEN and SYDVKM. The CDR3 spells CASSLLRATDTQYF.

The chain uses TRBV2 and TRBJ2-7, with no clear D. V lost 7 bases to trimming and J lost 3 bases, with 13 bases between them. Germline V gives CDR1 SNHLY, CDR2 FYNNEI. This CDR3 has 13 amino acids. DNA for the CDR3: TGTGCCAGCACTCCAAGACTGGGCTACGAGCAGTACGTC. Translation: CASTPRLGYEQYV.

The chain carries TRBV12-3 or TRBV12-4 and TRBJ2-5; TRBD1 matches 10 bases. The J segment lost 4 bases and the V segment lost 5 bases, leaving 13 bases of the junction unmatched. This CDR3 has 17 residues. CDR3: CASSVYRDRGWRETQYF. For the CDR3, the DNA is TGTGCCAGCAGTGTATACCGGGACAGGGGCTGGAGAGAGACCCAGTACTTC.

The chain recombines TRBV29-1 with TRBJ2-1; either TRBD1 or TRBD2 may supply D (5 bases each). Trimming shortened V by 8 bases and J by 8 bases, and 13 bases separated the two germline ends. Germline lookup yields CDR1 SQVTM and CDR2 ANQGSEA. The CDR3 loop spans 11 amino acids. CDR3 sequence reads: CSRRLGDEQFF. The CDR3 coding sequence is TGCAGCCGAAGGTTGGGGGATGAGCAGTTCTTC.

At least ten counts were recorded for this clonotype. V and J are TRBV5-1 and TRBJ2-3, with D possibly being TRBD2 (5 bases). Germline V gives CDR1 SGHRS, CDR2 YFSETQ. CDR3 length: 13 residues. V lost 4 bases and J 3 bases, leaving 9 bases between the germline ends. CDR3 region: CASSPPGTDTQYF. The CDR3 coding sequence is TGCGCCAGCAGCCCACCGGGGACAGATACGCAGTATTTT.

This clonotype was seen a handful of times. The J gene is TRBJ2-7, the V gene TRBV10-3; D gene unclear. The germline CDR1 and CDR2 sequences are ENHRY and SYGVKD. The CDR3 runs to 11 residues. The V gene lost 10 bases and the J gene lost 5 bases, with 12 bases spanning the gap. The CDR3: CATSGADEQYF. The CDR3 bases are TGTGCCACCTCTGGCGCAGACGAGCAGTACTTC.

This clonotype was counted between two and nine times. This rearrangement joins TRBV7-2 to TRBJ1-1, with TRBD1 identical over 7 bases. This CDR3 is built from 13 residues. V gave up 5 bases and J gave up 4 bases; unmatched junction bases: 4. Germline CDR1 reads SGHTA; CDR2 reads FQGNSA. CDR3 in amino acids: CASSPDRVTEAFF. The CDR3 DNA follows: TGTGCCAGCAGCCCAGACAGGGTCACTGAAGCTTTCTTT.

This clonotype has a handful of counts. The rearrangement uses TRBV3-1 and TRBJ1-2; D may be TRBD1 (6 bases). Germline assignment: CDR1 LGHDT and CDR2 YNNKEL (reference sequence). There are 12 residues in the CDR3. V gave up 4 bases and J gave up 8 bases, with 11 bases separating them. The CDR3 nucleotides are TGTGCCAGCAGCCTACAGGGTAGCGGCTACACCTTC. The encoded protein is CASSLQGSGYTF.

This clonotype turned up a few times. The V and J genes are TRBV18 and TRBJ2-7; 8 bases agree with TRBD1. Germline-derived CDR1 and CDR2 are KGHSH and LQKENI. V lost 3 bases, J lost 7 bases, and 5 bases stayed unmatched. The CDR3 has 13 amino acids. CDR3 nucleotides: TGTGCCAGCTCACCTGGACAGGGCCGGGAGCAGTACGTC. Its translation is CASSPGQGREQYV.

This clonotype was counted between two and nine times. This rearrangement joins TRBV6-5 to TRBJ1-1; D uncertain. This CDR3 is built from 15 residues. CDR1 is MNHEY and CDR2 is SVGAGI in the germline V gene. V lost 5 bases to trimming and J lost 1 base, with 14 bases between them. This CDR3 reads CASSTHGRGNTEAFF. As DNA, the CDR3 is TGTGCCAGCAGTACACACGGACGGGGGAACACTGAAGCTTTCTTT.

The CDR3 loop is CASSQVRDWYNEQFF. CDR3 sequence (DNA): TGCGCCAGCAGCCAAGTCCGGGACTGGTACAATGAGCAGTTCTTC. V and J are TRBV4-3 and TRBJ2-1, with D perhaps matching TRBD2 (6 bases). The CDR3 loop spans 15 amino acids. Trimming stripped 1 base from V and 4 bases from J, with 11 bases between. Germline CDR1 is LGHNA and CDR2 is YSLEER.

This rearrangement joins TRBV2 to TRBJ2-3; TRBD2 might be the D (6 bases). V dropped 11 bases and J dropped 2 bases, with 14 bases sitting between them. Germline lookup yields CDR1 SNHLY and CDR2 FYNNEI. This CDR3 spans 13 amino acids. The CDR3 region is CAPPGGTTDTQYF. The CDR3 DNA sequence: TGTGCCCCCCCCGGGGGAACCACAGATACGCAGTATTTT.

The V call is TRBV6-6, the J call TRBJ1-5; a weak D match, TRBD1 (5 bases). Germline V gene sequence: CDR1 MNHNY, CDR2 SVGAGI (reference sequence). Trimming removed 2 bases at V and 9 bases at J, with 11 bases between. The CDR3 contains 13 residues. CDR3 loop: CASSYVPGTPQHF. CDR3 coding DNA: TGTGCCAGCAGTTACGTTCCAGGGACGCCCCAGCATTTT.

V and J are TRBV25-1 and TRBJ2-3; 13 positions match TRBD2. The trim removed 3 bases at V and 1 base at J, leaving 10 bases unmatched. This CDR3 has 19 residues. Germline loops: CDR1 MGHDK, CDR2 SYGVNS. The CDR3 loop is CASSEPPGLAGPGTDTQYF. CDR3 coding DNA: TGTGCCAGCAGTGAGCCTCCGGGACTAGCGGGACCTGGCACAGATACGCAGTATTTT.

This clonotype was seen more than once but under ten times. This sequence joins TRBV25-1 and TRBJ2-2, with 9 bases aligning to TRBD2. The germline V gene has CDR1 MGHDK and CDR2 SYGVNS. CDR3 size: 16 residues. Unmatched junction bases numbered 8, after V lost 3 bases and J lost 6 bases. In nucleotides, the CDR3 is TGTGCCAGCAGTGATCCGCGCGGGAGGGCGGCCGGGGAGCTGTTTTTT. Encoded protein: CASSDPRGRAAGELFF.

The chain joins TRBV6-2 or TRBV6-3 to TRBJ2-3, with unresolved D. V lost 5 bases, J lost 4 bases, and 7 bases lay in between. The CDR3 sequence is 12 residues long. Germline loops: CDR1 MNHEY, CDR2 SVGEGT. The CDR3 bases are TGTGCCAGCAGTACGCTAGCAGATACGCAGTATTTT. Protein sequence: CASSTLADTQYF.

This clonotype was recorded a few times. The V call is TRBV12-3 or TRBV12-4, the J call TRBJ2-3; D is undetermined. This CDR3 spans 13 amino acids. V was trimmed by 5 bases and J by 4 bases, leaving 10 bases between them. This CDR3 reads CASSRPPPDTQYF. DNA for the CDR3: TGTGCCAGCAGTAGGCCCCCCCCAGATACGCAGTATTTT.

This clonotype was observed at least ten times. This rearrangement joins TRBV20-1 to TRBJ2-3, with 14 bases matching TRBD2. The V segment lost 1 base and the J segment 5 bases; nucleotides outside the gene matches: 2. The length of the CDR3 is 15 residues. Germline V gene lookup returns CDR1 DFQATT and CDR2 SNEGSKA (reference sequence). Here the CDR3 DNA reads TGCAGTGCTAGAGGGACTAGCGGGAGGATAGATACGCAGTATTTT. Its translation: CSARGTSGRIDTQYF.

This clonotype was seen more than once but under ten times. The V call is TRBV6-2 or TRBV6-3, the J call TRBJ1-5; D gene uncertain. Per the germline V gene, CDR1 is MNHEY and CDR2 is SVGEGT. The CDR3 runs 14 residues. The ends were cut back, 5 bases at V and 3 bases at J, with 11 bases in the middle. The CDR3 coding sequence is TGTGCCAGCAGTGACCGGGCTCTCAATCAGCCCCAGCATTTT. It specifies CASSDRALNQPQHF.

The chain combines TRBV15 with TRBJ2-4; TRBD1 might be the D (5 bases). The CDR3 contains 15 residues. Germline V CDR1 and CDR2: LNHNV, YYDKDF (reference sequence). The V gene lost 0 bases and the J gene lost 5 bases, with 11 bases spanning the gap. The CDR3 DNA reads as TGTGCCACCAGCAGAGATCAAGGGGCGCAAAACATTCAGTACTTC. Its protein product is CATSRDQGAQNIQYF.

In its sample, this clonotype was seen a few times. The chain employs TRBV27 and TRBJ2-1; 12 bases align to TRBD2. The length of the CDR3 is 19 residues. Germline V lookup: CDR1 MNHEY, CDR2 SMNVEV (reference sequence). Trimming took 5 bases from V and 8 from J; bases not matched to a gene: 19. The CDR3 DNA reads TGTGCCAGCAGTCAAAGACTAAGGCCTAGCGGGAGGGCAGTGGATGAGCAGTTCTTC. This encodes CASSQRLRPSGRAVDEQFF.

As for this clonotype: A junction boundary mismatches the germline segment, possibly from a read error. The chain carries TRBV7-2 and TRBJ2-3, with D perhaps TRBD2 (5 bases). The V gene's germline CDR1 is SGHTA and CDR2 FQGNSA. There are 14 residues in the CDR3. The CDR3 loop is CASSLRSGTDTQYF. In DNA form, the CDR3 reads TGTGCCAGCAGCTTAAGGAGCGGCACAGACACGCAGTATTTT.

This clonotype was seen repeatedly, ten times or more. The rearrangement links TRBV6-2 or TRBV6-3 to TRBJ1-5; possible D gene TRBD1, 5 bases. The germline V gene has CDR1 MNHEY and CDR2 SVGEGT. V was pared by 0 bases and J by 6 bases, with 18 bases between. The CDR3 contains 17 residues. The CDR3 DNA follows: TGTGCCAGCAGTTACTCGCGGTTGGTCGGACAAAGTCAGCCCCAGCATTTT. Its translation is CASSYSRLVGQSQPQHF.